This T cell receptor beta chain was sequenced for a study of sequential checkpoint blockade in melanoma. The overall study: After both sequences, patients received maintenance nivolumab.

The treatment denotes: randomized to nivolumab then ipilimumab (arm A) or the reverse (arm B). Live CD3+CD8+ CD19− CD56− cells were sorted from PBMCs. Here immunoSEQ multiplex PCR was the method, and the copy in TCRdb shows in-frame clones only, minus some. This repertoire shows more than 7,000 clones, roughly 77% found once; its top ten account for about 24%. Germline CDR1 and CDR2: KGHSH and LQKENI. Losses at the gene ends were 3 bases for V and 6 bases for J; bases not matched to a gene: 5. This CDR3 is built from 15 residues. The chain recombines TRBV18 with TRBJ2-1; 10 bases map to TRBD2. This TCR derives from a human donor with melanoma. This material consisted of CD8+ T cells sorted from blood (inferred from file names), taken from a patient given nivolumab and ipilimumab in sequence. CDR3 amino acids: CASSPSGRRGNEQFF. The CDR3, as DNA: TGTGCCAGCTCACCTAGCGGGAGGCGGGGCAATGAGCAGTTCTTC. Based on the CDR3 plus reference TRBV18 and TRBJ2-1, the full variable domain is NAGVMQNPRHLVRRRGQEARLRCSPMKGHSHVYWYRQLPEEGLKFMVYLQKENIIDESGMPKERFSAEFPKEGPSILRIQQVVRGDSAAYFCASSPSGRRGNEQFFGPGTRLTVL.